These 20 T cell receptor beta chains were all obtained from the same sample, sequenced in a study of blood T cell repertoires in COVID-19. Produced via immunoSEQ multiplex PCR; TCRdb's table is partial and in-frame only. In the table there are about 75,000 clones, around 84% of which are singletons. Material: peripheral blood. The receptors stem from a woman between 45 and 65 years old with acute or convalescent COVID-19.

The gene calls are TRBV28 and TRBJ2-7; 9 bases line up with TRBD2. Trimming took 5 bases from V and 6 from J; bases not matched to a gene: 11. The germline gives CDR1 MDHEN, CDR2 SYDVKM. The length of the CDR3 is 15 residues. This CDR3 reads CASSPPGLALLEQYF. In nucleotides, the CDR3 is TGTGCCAGCAGTCCGCCGGGACTAGCTCTCCTCGAGCAGTACTTC.

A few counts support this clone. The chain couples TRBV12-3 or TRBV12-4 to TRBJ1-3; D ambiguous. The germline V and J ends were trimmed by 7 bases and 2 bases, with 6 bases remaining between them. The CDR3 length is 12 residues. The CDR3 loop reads CASTQTGNTIYF. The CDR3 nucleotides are TGTGCCAGCACTCAGACTGGAAACACCATATATTTT.

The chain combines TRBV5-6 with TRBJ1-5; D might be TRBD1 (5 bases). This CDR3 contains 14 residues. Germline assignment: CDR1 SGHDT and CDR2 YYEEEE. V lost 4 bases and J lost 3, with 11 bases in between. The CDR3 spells CASSRTGLNQPQHF. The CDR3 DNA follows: TGTGCCAGCAGCCGCACAGGTCTCAATCAGCCCCAGCATTTT.

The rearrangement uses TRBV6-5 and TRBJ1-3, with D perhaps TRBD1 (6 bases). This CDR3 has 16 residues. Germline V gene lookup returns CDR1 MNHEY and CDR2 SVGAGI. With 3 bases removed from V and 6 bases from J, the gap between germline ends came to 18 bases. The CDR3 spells CASSYTTGNVANTIYF. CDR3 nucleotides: TGTGCCAGCAGTTATACTACAGGGAACGTTGCAAACACCATATATTTT.

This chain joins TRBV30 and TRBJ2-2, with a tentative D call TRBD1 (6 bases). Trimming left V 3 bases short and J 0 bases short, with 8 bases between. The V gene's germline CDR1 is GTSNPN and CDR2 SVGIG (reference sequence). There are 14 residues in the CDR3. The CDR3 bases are TGTGCCTGGAGAGGACAGTCGAACACCGGGGAGCTGTTTTTT. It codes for CAWRGQSNTGELFF.

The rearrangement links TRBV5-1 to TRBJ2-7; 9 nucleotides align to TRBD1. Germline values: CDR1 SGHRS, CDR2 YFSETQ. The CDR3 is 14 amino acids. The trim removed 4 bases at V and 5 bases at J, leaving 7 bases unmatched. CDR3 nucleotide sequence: TGCGCCAGCAGCATACAGGGGGCAGGGGACGAGCAGTACTTC. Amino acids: CASSIQGAGDEQYF.

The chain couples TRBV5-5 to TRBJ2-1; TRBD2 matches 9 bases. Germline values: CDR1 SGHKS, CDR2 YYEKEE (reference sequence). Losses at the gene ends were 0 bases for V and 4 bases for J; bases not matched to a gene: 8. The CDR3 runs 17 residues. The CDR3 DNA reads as TGTGCCAGCAGCTTGGTGGGTAGCGGGGGAAAATACAATGAGCAGTTCTTC. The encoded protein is CASSLVGSGGKYNEQFF.

CDR3 in amino acids: CASSWEGGQGASYNSPLHF. The CDR3 nucleotides read TGTGCCAGCAGTTGGGAAGGGGGACAGGGGGCCTCCTATAATTCACCCCTCCACTTT. The gene calls are TRBV4-2 and TRBJ1-6; 12 bases fit TRBD1. The CDR3 is 19 amino acids. After removal of 6 bases from V and 0 bases from J, the junction contained 9 bases not matched to a gene. The germline V gene encodes CDR1 LGHNA and CDR2 YNFKEQ.

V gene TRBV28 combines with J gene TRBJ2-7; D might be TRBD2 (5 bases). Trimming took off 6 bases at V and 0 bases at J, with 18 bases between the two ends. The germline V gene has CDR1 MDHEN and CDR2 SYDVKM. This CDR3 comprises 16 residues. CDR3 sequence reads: CASSSPGLRASYEQYF. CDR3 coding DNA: TGTGCCAGCAGCTCCCCCGGGCTGCGGGCCTCCTACGAGCAGTACTTC.

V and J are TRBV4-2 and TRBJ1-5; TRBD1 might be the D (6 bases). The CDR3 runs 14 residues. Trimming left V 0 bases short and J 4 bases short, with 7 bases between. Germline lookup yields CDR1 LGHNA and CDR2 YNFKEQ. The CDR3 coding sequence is TGTGCCAGCAGCCAAGAGGACAGAAATCAGCCCCAGCATTTT. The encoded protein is CASSQEDRNQPQHF.

The CDR3 sequence is CASSPWTGLGTEAFF. The CDR3 coding sequence is TGTGCCAGTAGTCCCTGGACAGGGTTGGGCACTGAAGCTTTCTTT. The chain carries TRBV19 and TRBJ1-1, with TRBD1 identical over 8 bases. CDR1 is LNHDA and CDR2 is SQIVND in the germline V gene (reference sequence). The CDR3 consists of 15 residues. With V trimmed by 5 bases and J by 4 bases, 9 bases remained unmatched. Using reference TRBV19 and TRBJ1-1 for the parts outside the CDR3, the full variable domain is DGGITQSPKYLFRKEGQNVTLSCEQNLNHDAMYWYRQDPGQGLRLIYYSQIVNDFQKGDIAEGYSVSREKKESFPLTVTSAQKNPTAFYLCASSPWTGLGTEAFFGQGTRLTVV.

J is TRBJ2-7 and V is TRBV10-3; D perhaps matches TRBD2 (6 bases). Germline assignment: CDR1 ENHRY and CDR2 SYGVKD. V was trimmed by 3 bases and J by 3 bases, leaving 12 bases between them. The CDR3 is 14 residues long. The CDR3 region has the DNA TGTGCCATCAGTGACGGGAGAGGGATCTACGAGCAGTACTTC. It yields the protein CAISDGRGIYEQYF.

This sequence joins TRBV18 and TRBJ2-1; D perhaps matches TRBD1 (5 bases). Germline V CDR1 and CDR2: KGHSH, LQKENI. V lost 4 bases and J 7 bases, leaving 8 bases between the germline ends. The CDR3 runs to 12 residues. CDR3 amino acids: CASSLRVNEQFF. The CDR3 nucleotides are TGTGCCAGCTCACTCAGGGTAAATGAGCAGTTCTTC.

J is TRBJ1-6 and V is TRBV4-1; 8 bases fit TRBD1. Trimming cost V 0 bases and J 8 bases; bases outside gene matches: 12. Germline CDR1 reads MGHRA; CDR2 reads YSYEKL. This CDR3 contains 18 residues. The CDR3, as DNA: TGCGCCAGCAGCCAAGAAGGGCAGGGGGCCCGGGGAGATTCACCCCTCCACTTT. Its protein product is CASSQEGQGARGDSPLHF.

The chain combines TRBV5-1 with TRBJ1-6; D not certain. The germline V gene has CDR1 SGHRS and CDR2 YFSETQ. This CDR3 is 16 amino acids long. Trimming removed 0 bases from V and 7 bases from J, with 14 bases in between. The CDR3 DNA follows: TGCGCCAGCAGCTTGGGAGGGCCCGAAAACAATTCACCCCTCCACTTT. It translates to CASSLGGPENNSPLHF.

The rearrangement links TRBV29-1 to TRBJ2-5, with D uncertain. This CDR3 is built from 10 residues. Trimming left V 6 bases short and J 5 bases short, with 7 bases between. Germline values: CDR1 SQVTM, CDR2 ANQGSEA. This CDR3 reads CSVRRETQYF. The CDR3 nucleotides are TGCAGCGTCCGCCGGGAGACCCAGTACTTC. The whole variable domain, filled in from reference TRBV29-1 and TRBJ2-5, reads SAVISQKPSRDICQRGTSLTIQCQVDSQVTMMFWYRQQPGQSLTLIATANQGSEATYESGFVIDKFPISRPNLTFSTLTVSNMSPEDSSIYLCSVRRETQYFGPGTRLLVL.

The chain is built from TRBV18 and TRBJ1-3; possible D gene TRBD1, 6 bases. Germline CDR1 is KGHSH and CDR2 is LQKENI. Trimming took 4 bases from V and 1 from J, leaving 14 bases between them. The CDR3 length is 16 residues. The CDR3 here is CASSRQQGHSGNTIYF. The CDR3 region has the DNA TGTGCCAGCTCACGCCAACAGGGTCATTCTGGAAACACCATATATTTT.

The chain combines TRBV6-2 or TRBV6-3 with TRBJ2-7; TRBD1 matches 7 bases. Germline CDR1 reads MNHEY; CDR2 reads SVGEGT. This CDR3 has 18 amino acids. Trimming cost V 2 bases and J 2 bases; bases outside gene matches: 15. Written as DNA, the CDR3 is TGTGCCAGCAGTTACGCAGCCAAGGGGGCTCTGATAGCCTACGAGCAGTACTTC. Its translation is CASSYAAKGALIAYEQYF.

The CDR3 region is CASSSQISGANVLTF. In DNA, the CDR3 is TGTGCCAGCAGCTCACAGATCTCTGGGGCCAACGTCCTGACTTTC. The V call is TRBV7-3, the J call TRBJ2-6; no reliable D call. The CDR3 spans 15 residues. The ends were cut back, 4 bases at V and 0 bases at J, with 7 bases in the middle. The germline gives CDR1 SGHTA, CDR2 FQGTGA.

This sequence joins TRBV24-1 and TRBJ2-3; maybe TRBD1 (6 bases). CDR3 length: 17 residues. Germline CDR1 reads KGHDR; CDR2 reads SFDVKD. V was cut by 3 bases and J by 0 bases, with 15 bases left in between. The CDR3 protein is CATSDPQGAVSTDTQYF. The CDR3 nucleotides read TGTGCCACCAGTGATCCACAGGGCGCAGTTAGCACAGATACGCAGTATTTT.